These 5 T cell receptor beta chains share one sample of origin, sequenced in a study of T-cell reconstitution after alpha-beta-depleted transplantation in children. Construction of the TCRbeta library involved unique molecular identifiers. TCRdb ran MiXCR on the PCR reads and lists one entry per CDR3 protein. Of approximately 800,000 distinct CDR3 sequences listed, roughly 15% are singletons. The specimen was PBMCs, mostly from graft donor cells, collected 360 days after TCRalphabeta/CD19-depleted stem cell transplant. These receptors all stem from a male patient under 18 who had a stem cell transplant for acute lymphoblastic leukemia, so the T cells may come from the graft donor.

This clonotype was observed many times. The chain is built from TRBV18 and TRBJ2-1; D may correspond to TRBD1 or TRBD2 (5 bases each). There are 13 residues in the CDR3. The V gene lost 5 bases and the J gene lost 5 bases, with 10 bases spanning the gap. Germline V gene lookup returns CDR1 KGHSH and CDR2 LQKENI. This chain's CDR3 is CASSSRDHNEQFF. In DNA, the CDR3 is TGTGCCAGCTCATCCAGGGACCACAATGAGCAGTTCTTC. Full variable domain (rest looked up from reference TRBV18 and TRBJ2-1): NAGVMQNPRHLVRRRGQEARLRCSPMKGHSHVYWYRQLPEEGLKFMVYLQKENIIDESGMPKERFSAEFPKEGPSILRIQQVVRGDSAAYFCASSSRDHNEQFFGPGTRLTVL.

This clonotype was counted a few times. V usage is TRBV10-3 and J usage is TRBJ2-1; possible D gene TRBD2, 5 bases. Germline CDR1 is ENHRY and CDR2 is SYGVKD. V lost 4 bases to trimming and J lost 0 bases, with 13 bases between them. This CDR3 is 16 amino acids long. In DNA form, the CDR3 reads TGTGCCATCAGTGGAGAGGGATGGAGCTCCTACAATGAGCAGTTCTTC. It specifies CAISGEGWSSYNEQFF.

This clonotype was recorded many times. V usage is TRBV20-1 and J usage is TRBJ2-3, with 9 nucleotides matching TRBD1. CDR3 length: 16 residues. Germline trimming cut 1 base from V and 5 bases from J; bases unmatched to any gene: 10. Germline CDR1 DFQATT, CDR2 SNEGSKA (reference sequence). CDR3 nucleotides: TGCAGTGCTAGAGGAGGGGTTCGGACAGGGGTAGATACGCAGTATTTT. Translation gives CSARGGVRTGVDTQYF.

V usage is TRBV6-5 and J usage is TRBJ2-1, with D unclear. The germline V and J ends were trimmed by 0 bases and 6 bases, with 9 bases remaining between them. The CDR3 has 14 amino acids. Germline V gene lookup returns CDR1 MNHEY and CDR2 SVGAGI. The CDR3 loop is CASSYSFRINEQFF. Written as DNA, the CDR3 is TGTGCCAGCAGTTACTCTTTCCGTATCAATGAGCAGTTCTTC.

This clonotype was detected only a few times. The V gene is TRBV19, the J gene TRBJ2-1; 12 positions agree with TRBD2. The junction had 8 bases not matched to a gene; V was cut back by 6 bases and J by 8 bases. This CDR3 is built from 15 residues. Germline V gives CDR1 LNHDA, CDR2 SQIVND (reference sequence). CDR3 sequence (DNA): TGTGCCAGTAGACTGACTAGCGGGAGTTGGGATGAGCAGTTCTTC. As protein: CASRLTSGSWDEQFF.